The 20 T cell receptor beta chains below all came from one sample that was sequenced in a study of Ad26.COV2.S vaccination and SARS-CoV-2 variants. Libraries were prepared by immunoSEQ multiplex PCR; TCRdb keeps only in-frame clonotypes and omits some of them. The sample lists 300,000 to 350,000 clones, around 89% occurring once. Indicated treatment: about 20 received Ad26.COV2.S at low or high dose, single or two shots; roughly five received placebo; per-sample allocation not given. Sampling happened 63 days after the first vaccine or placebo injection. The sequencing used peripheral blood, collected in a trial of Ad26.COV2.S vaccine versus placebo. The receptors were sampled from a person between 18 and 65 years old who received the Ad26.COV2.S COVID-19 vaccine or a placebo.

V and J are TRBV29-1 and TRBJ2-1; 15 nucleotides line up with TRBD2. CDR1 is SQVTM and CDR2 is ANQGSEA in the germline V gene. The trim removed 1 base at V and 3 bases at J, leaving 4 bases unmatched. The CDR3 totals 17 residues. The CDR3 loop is CSVEGTSGRAGYNEQFF. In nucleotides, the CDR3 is TGCAGCGTTGAAGGGACTAGCGGGAGGGCCGGCTACAATGAGCAGTTCTTC.

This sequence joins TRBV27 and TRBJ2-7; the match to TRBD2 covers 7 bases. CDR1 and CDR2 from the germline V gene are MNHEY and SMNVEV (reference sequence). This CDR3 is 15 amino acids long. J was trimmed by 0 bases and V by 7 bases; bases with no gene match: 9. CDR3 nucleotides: TGTGCCAGCAAGGAGCGGGGTTATAGCTCCTACGAGCAGTACTTC. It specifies CASKERGYSSYEQYF.

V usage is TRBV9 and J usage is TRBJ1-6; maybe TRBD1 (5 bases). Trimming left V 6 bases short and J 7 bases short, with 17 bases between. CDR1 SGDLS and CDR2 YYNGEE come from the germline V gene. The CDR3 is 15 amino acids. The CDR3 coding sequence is TGTGCCAGCAATCCTCTGGGGGTGAAAAATTCACCCCTCCACTTT. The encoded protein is CASNPLGVKNSPLHF.

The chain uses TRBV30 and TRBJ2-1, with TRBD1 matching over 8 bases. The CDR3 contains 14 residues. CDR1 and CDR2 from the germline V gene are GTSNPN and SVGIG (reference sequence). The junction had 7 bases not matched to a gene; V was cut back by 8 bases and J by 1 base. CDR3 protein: CAGERQGSYNEQFF. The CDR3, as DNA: TGTGCCGGTGAAAGACAGGGGTCCTACAATGAGCAGTTCTTC.

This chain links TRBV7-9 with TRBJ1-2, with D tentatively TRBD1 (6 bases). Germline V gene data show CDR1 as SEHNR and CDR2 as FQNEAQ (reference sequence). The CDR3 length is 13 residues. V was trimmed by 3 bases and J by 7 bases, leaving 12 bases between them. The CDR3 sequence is CASSFTGQRGYTF. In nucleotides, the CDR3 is TGTGCCAGCAGCTTCACCGGACAGCGTGGCTACACCTTC.

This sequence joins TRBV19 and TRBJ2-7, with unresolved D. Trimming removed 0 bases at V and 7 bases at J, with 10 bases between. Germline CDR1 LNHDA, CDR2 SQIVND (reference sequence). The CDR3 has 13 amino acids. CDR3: CASSIDGWREQYF. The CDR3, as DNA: TGTGCCAGTAGTATAGACGGCTGGCGGGAGCAGTACTTC.

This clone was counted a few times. In DNA form, the CDR3 reads TGTGCCAGCAGCCTCCGGGACACGCATGGTTCGCAATATTTT. Protein: CASSLRDTHGSQYF. The chain links TRBV7-8 to TRBJ1-3; a weak D match, TRBD1 (6 bases). Per the germline V gene, CDR1 is SGHVS and CDR2 is FQNEAQ. The CDR3 is made up of 14 amino acids. Between the trimmed V and J ends, which lost 5 bases and 15 bases, there was a span of 23 bases. The complete variable domain, with remaining parts taken from reference TRBV7-8 and TRBJ1-3, reads GAGVSQSPRYKVAKRGQDVALRCDPISGHVSLFWYQQALGQGPEFLTYFQNEAQLDKSGLPSDRFFAERPEGSVSTLKIQRTQQEDSAVYLCASSLRDTHGSQYFGEGSWLTVV.

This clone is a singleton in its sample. Here the CDR3 reads CASSMSRDYGYTF. The DNA of the CDR3 is TGTGCCAGTAGTATGTCCAGGGACTATGGCTACACCTTC. The chain combines TRBV19 with TRBJ1-2; TRBD1 is a possible D gene (5 bases). Trimming stripped 3 bases from V and 3 bases from J, with 8 bases between. This CDR3 spans 13 amino acids. Germline values: CDR1 LNHDA, CDR2 SQIVND (reference sequence).

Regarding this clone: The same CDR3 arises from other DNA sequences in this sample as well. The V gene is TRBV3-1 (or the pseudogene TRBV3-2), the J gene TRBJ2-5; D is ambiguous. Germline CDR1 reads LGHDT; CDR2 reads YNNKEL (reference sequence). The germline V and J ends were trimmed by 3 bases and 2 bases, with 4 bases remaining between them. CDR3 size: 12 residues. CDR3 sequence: CASSQVQETQYF. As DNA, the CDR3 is TGTGCCAGCAGCCAGGTTCAAGAGACCCAGTACTTC.

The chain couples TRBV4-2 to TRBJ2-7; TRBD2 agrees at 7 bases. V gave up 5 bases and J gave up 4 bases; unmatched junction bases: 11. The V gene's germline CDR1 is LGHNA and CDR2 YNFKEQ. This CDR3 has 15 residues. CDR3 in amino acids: CASSGAGGGDYEQYF. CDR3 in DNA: TGTGCCAGCAGCGGGGCCGGTGGGGGGGATTACGAGCAGTACTTC.

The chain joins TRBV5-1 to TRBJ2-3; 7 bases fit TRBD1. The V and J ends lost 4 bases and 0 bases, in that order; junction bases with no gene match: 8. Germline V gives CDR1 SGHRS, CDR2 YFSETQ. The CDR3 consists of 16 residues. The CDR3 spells CASSSGRDRSTDTQYF. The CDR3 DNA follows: TGCGCCAGCAGCAGCGGAAGGGACAGAAGCACAGATACGCAGTATTTT.

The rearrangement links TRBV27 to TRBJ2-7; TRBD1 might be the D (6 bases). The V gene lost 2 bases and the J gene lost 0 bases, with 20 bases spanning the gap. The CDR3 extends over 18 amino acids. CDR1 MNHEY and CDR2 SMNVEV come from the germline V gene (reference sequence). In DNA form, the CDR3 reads TGTGCCAGCAGTTTAAAGTTCCTCAGGGGCCTTAACTCCTACGAGCAGTACTTC. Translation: CASSLKFLRGLNSYEQYF.

For the CDR3, the DNA is TGCGCCAGCAGCCAAAAGGTCCCCCCACTAGGCGACGAGCAGTACTTC. Its protein product is CASSQKVPPLGDEQYF. The chain employs TRBV4-1 and TRBJ2-7; the D gene is possibly TRBD2 (5 bases). V was trimmed by 2 bases and J by 5 bases, leaving 19 bases between them. The CDR3 length is 16 residues. The germline V gene encodes CDR1 MGHRA and CDR2 YSYEKL.

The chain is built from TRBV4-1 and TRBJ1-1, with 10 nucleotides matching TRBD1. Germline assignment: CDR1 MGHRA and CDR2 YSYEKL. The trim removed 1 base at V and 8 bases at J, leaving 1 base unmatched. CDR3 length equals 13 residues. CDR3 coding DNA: TGCGCCAGCAGCCAAGGGACAGGGGGGGAAGCTTTCTTT. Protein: CASSQGTGGEAFF.

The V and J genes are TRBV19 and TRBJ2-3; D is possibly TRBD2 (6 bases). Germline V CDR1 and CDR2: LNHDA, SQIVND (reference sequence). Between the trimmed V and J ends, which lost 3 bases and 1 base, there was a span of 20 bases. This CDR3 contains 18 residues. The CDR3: CASSIWDSITGGTDTQYF. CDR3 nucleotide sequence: TGTGCCAGTAGTATTTGGGACTCAATAACGGGCGGCACAGATACGCAGTATTTT.

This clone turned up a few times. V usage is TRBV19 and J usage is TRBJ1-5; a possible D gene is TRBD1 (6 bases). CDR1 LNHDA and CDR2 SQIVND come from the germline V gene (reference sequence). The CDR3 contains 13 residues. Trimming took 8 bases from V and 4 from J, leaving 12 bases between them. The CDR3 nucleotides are TGTGCCAGTTCTCGGGGGACAAATCAGCCCCAGCATTTT. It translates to CASSRGTNQPQHF. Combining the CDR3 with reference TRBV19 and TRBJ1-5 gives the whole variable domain DGGITQSPKYLFRKEGQNVTLSCEQNLNHDAMYWYRQDPGQGLRLIYYSQIVNDFQKGDIAEGYSVSREKKESFPLTVTSAQKNPTAFYLCASSRGTNQPQHFGDGTRLSIL.

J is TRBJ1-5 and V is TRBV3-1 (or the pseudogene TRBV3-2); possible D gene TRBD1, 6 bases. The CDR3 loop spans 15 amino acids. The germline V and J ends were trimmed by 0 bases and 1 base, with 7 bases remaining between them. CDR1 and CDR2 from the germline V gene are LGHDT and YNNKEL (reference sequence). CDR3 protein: CASSQDRGSNQPQHF. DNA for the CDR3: TGTGCCAGCAGCCAAGACAGGGGAAGCAATCAGCCCCAGCATTTT.

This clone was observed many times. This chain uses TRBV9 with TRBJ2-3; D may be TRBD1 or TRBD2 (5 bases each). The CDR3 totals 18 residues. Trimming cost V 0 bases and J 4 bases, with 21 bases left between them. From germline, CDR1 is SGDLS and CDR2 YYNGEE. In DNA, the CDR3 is TGTGCCAGCAGCGTAGCCCGAACGGGGCAGGAGATTGCAGATACGCAGTATTTT. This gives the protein CASSVARTGQEIADTQYF.

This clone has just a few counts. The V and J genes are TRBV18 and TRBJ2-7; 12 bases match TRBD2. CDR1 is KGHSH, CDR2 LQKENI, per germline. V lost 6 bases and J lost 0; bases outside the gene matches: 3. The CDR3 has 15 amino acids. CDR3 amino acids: CASSGTSGFSYEQYF. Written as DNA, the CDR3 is TGTGCCAGCTCCGGGACTAGCGGGTTCTCCTACGAGCAGTACTTC. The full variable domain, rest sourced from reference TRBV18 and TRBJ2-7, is NAGVMQNPRHLVRRRGQEARLRCSPMKGHSHVYWYRQLPEEGLKFMVYLQKENIIDESGMPKERFSAEFPKEGPSILRIQQVVRGDSAAYFCASSGTSGFSYEQYFGPGTRLTVT.

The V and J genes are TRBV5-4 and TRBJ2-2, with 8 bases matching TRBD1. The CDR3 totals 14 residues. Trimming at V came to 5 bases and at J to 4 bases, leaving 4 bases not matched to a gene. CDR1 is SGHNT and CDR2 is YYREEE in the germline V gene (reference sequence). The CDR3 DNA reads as TGTGCCAGCAGAAAGGACAGGGTCACCGGGGAGCTGTTTTTT. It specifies CASRKDRVTGELFF.